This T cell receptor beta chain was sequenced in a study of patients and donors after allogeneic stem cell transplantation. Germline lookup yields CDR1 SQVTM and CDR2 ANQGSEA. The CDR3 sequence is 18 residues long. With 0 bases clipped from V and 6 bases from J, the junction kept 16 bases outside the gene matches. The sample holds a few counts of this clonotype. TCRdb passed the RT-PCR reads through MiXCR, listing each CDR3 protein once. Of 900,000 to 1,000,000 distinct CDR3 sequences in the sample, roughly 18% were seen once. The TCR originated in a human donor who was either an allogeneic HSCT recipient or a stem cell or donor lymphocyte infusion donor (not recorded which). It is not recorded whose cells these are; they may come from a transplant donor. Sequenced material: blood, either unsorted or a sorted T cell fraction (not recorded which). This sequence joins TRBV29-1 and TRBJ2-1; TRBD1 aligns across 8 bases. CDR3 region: CSVEDVITRDRSGNEQFF. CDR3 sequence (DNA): TGCAGCGTTGAAGATGTAATAACTCGGGACAGGTCGGGCAATGAGCAGTTCTTC.